This TCR beta chain was recovered during a study of T cells in Graves' hyperthyroidism and ophthalmopathy. RNA transcripts served as the template for amplifying TCR beta CDR3 regions. With the HTBI primer set, the TCR CDR3 went through a first round of RT-PCR. Using its own MiXCR run on the multiplex PCR reads, TCRdb lists one record per CDR3 protein. The sample lists 500,000 to 600,000 distinct CDR3 sequences, approximately 44% seen once, with more than 7.5% in the top ten. Researchers defined stable Graves' hyperthyroidism as no ophthalmopathy progression within 18 months. Newly diagnosed patients aged 18 to 65 had hyperthyroidism of under 2 months' duration. Patients showing uncontrolled infection, other autoimmune disease, pregnancy or lactation were ineligible. The receptor was derived from a woman aged 18 to 35 with Graves' hyperthyroidism. The material sequenced was peripheral blood or thyroid tissue (not recorded which).

DNA of the CDR3: TGTGCCAGCTCATCACCGGAAGGCAGGGACACTGAAGCTTTCTTT. Its protein product is CASSSPEGRDTEAFF. The chain recombines TRBV2 with TRBJ1-1; weak D call: TRBD1 (5 bases). CDR1 and CDR2 from the germline V gene are SNHLY and FYNNEI. The CDR3 covers 15 residues. V lost 8 bases and J lost 3, with 19 bases in between. Supplemented by reference TRBV2 and TRBJ1-1, the full variable domain reads EPEVTQTPSHQVTQMGQEVILRCVPISNHLYFYWYRQILGQKVEFLVSFYNNEISEKSEIFDDQFSVERPDGSNFTLKIRSTKLEDSAMYFCASSSPEGRDTEAFFGQGTRLTVV.